The 17 T cell receptor beta chains listed next were all sequenced from one sample in a study of CD8 T cells in ankylosing spondylitis. TCRdb analysed the 5' RACE reads with MiXCR anew, one entry per CDR3 protein. Of about 160,000 distinct CDR3 sequences in the sample, roughly 44% were seen once. The sample taken for sequencing was synovial fluid, either unsorted or a sorted T cell fraction (not recorded which). Receptors originate from a male donor with ankylosing spondylitis.

This clonotype came up a few times. This chain uses TRBV28 with TRBJ2-1, with TRBD2 identical over 7 bases. Germline V CDR1 and CDR2: MDHEN, SYDVKM. CDR3 length equals 15 residues. V gave up 5 bases and J gave up 0 bases; unmatched junction bases: 4. Here the CDR3 DNA reads TGTGCCAGCAGTCCTAGCGGTAGCTCCTACAATGAGCAGTTCTTC. Amino acids: CASSPSGSSYNEQFF.

The count of this clonotype is one. V usage is TRBV7-9 and J usage is TRBJ2-3; 9 bases line up with TRBD1. V lost 5 bases, J lost 4 bases, and 10 bases stayed unmatched. Germline values: CDR1 SEHNR, CDR2 FQNEAQ (reference sequence). CDR3 size: 16 residues. CDR3 bases: TGTGCCAGCAGCACCGGGACAGGGTGTTTAGCAGATACGCAGTATTTT. Its protein is CASSTGTGCLADTQYF.

The V call is TRBV10-3, the J call TRBJ2-1; the match to TRBD2 covers 7 bases. The CDR3 length is 13 residues. V lost 10 bases to trimming and J lost 5 bases; unmatched junction nucleotides: 8. Looked up from germline, CDR1 is ENHRY and CDR2 is SYGVKD. Here the CDR3 reads CATAGREHNEQFF. CDR3 DNA sequence: TGTGCCACAGCGGGACGGGAGCACAATGAGCAGTTCTTC.

This clonotype was counted only a few times. The chain couples TRBV29-1 to TRBJ2-1; 7 bases are shared with TRBD2. Germline CDR1 and CDR2: SQVTM and ANQGSEA. Trimming removed 0 bases from V and 10 bases from J; junction bases left unmatched: 15. The length of the CDR3 is 16 residues. Written as DNA, the CDR3 is TGCAGCGTTGAAGATCATGATAGCGGGCCTCGGCGCGAGCAGTTCTTC. It codes for CSVEDHDSGPRREQFF.

The chain has TRBV4-1 and TRBJ2-2, with D unresolved. CDR3 length equals 16 residues. Germline V gene data show CDR1 as MGHRA and CDR2 as YSYEKL. V dropped 0 bases and J dropped 4 bases, with 12 bases sitting between them. CDR3 residues: CASSQELKRLTGELFF. CDR3 nucleotide sequence: TGCGCCAGCAGCCAAGAGTTAAAACGCCTCACCGGGGAGCTGTTTTTT.

This chain joins TRBV3-1 and TRBJ1-1; no definite D call. CDR1 is LGHDT, CDR2 YNNKEL, per germline (reference sequence). V gave up 0 bases and J gave up 7 bases, with 6 bases separating them. The CDR3 consists of 12 residues. CDR3 coding DNA: TGTGCCAGCAGCCAAGACGGGATTGAAGCTTTCTTT. Its translation is CASSQDGIEAFF. Drawing the rest from reference TRBV3-1 and TRBJ1-1, the complete variable domain is DTAVSQTPKYLVTQMGNDKSIKCEQNLGHDTMYWYKQDSKKFLKIMFSYNNKELIINETVPNRFSPKSPDKAHLNLHINSLELGDSAVYFCASSQDGIEAFFGQGTRLTVV.

Only a few counts were recorded for this clonotype. V usage is TRBV7-2 and J usage is TRBJ2-2; D is possibly TRBD1 or TRBD2 (5 bases each). This CDR3 region has 15 residues. Trimming removed 6 bases from V and 5 bases from J, with 16 bases in between. CDR1 is SGHTA, CDR2 FQGNSA, per germline. In DNA, the CDR3 is TGTGCCAGCAGGGATCGGGGCCGCCTAACCGGGGAGCTGTTTTTT. Translated: CASRDRGRLTGELFF.

This chain links TRBV2 with TRBJ2-3, with TRBD2 matching 7 bases. J gave up 0 bases and V 3 bases, and 9 bases lay outside the gene matches. The CDR3 covers 17 residues. The germline V gene has CDR1 SNHLY and CDR2 FYNNEI. CDR3 in amino acids: CASSEASGGTSTDTQYF. The CDR3 bases are TGTGCCAGCAGTGAGGCTAGCGGCGGTACTAGCACAGATACGCAGTATTTT.

V usage is TRBV29-1 and J usage is TRBJ1-1; D is possibly TRBD1 (6 bases). The CDR3 runs 14 residues. CDR1 and CDR2 (germline): SQVTM, ANQGSEA. Trimming took off 2 bases at V and 0 bases at J, with 10 bases between the two ends. The CDR3 loop reads CSVEKGVMNTEAFF. CDR3 nucleotide sequence: TGCAGCGTTGAAAAGGGGGTGATGAACACTGAAGCTTTCTTT. The entire variable domain, with the rest obtained from reference TRBV29-1 and TRBJ1-1, is as follows: SAVISQKPSRDICQRGTSLTIQCQVDSQVTMMFWYRQQPGQSLTLIATANQGSEATYESGFVIDKFPISRPNLTFSTLTVSNMSPEDSSIYLCSVEKGVMNTEAFFGQGTRLTVV.

This chain joins TRBV30 and TRBJ2-7, with 8 bases that match TRBD2. This CDR3 has 15 amino acids. Germline V gene data show CDR1 as GTSNPN and CDR2 as SVGIG (reference sequence). V dropped 4 bases and J dropped 6; count of bases not matched to a gene: 14. DNA of the CDR3: TGTGCCTGGATACCTAGCGGGTTTAACGGGGGCGAGCAGTACTTC. Residues: CAWIPSGFNGGEQYF.

V and J are TRBV13 and TRBJ2-7; 7 bases are a match to TRBD1. The CDR3 has 15 residues. The V gene's germline CDR1 is PRHDT and CDR2 FYEKMQ (reference sequence). The J segment lost 2 bases and the V segment lost 5 bases, leaving 9 bases of the junction unmatched. CDR3 DNA sequence: TGTGCCAGCAGCCACACACAGGGGACAGCCTACGAGCAGTACTTC. Translation gives CASSHTQGTAYEQYF.

This chain links TRBV29-1 with TRBJ2-3; a weak D match, TRBD1 (5 bases). From germline, CDR1 is SQVTM and CDR2 ANQGSEA. This CDR3 contains 15 residues. V was cut by 3 bases and J by 2 bases, with 15 bases left in between. CDR3 DNA sequence: TGCAGCGTTGATCGCGGAGACAGCTTCACAGATACGCAGTATTTT. Protein: CSVDRGDSFTDTQYF.

This clonotype was detected a few times. This chain joins TRBV12-3 or TRBV12-4 and TRBJ1-4; the match to TRBD1 covers 8 bases. J was trimmed by 8 bases and V by 6 bases; bases with no gene match: 11. The CDR3 consists of 15 residues. The CDR3: CASSPDDRGREKLFF. The CDR3 DNA reads as TGTGCCAGCAGCCCGGACGACAGGGGACGCGAAAAACTGTTTTTT.

The V gene is TRBV7-3, the J gene TRBJ2-2; D unresolved. From germline, CDR1 is SGHTA and CDR2 FQGTGA. V lost 5 bases and J 5 bases, leaving 9 bases between the germline ends. The CDR3 has 13 amino acids. CDR3 amino acids: CASSDDRTGELFF. CDR3 nucleotides: TGTGCCAGCAGCGACGATAGGACCGGGGAGCTGTTTTTT. Supplemented by reference TRBV7-3 and TRBJ2-2, the full variable domain reads GAGVSQTPSNKVTEKGKYVELRCDPISGHTALYWYRQSLGQGPEFLIYFQGTGAADDSGLPNDRFFAVRPEGSVSTLKIQRTERGDSAVYLCASSDDRTGELFFGEGSRLTVL.

This clonotype was detected only a few times. The rearrangement links TRBV5-6 to TRBJ2-3; TRBD1 aligns across 10 bases. The V gene's germline CDR1 is SGHDT and CDR2 YYEEEE. The ends lost 2 bases at V and 2 bases at J; junction bases unmatched: 5. The CDR3 length is 16 residues. The CDR3 region is CASSFRDRGVTDTQYF. In nucleotides, the CDR3 is TGTGCCAGCAGCTTCCGGGACAGGGGTGTCACAGATACGCAGTATTTT. The full variable domain, with the rest looked up from reference TRBV5-6 and TRBJ2-3, is DAGVTQSPTHLIKTRGQQVTLRCSPKSGHDTVSWYQQALGQGPQFIFQYYEEEERQRGNFPDRFSGHQFPNYSSELNVNALLLGDSALYLCASSFRDRGVTDTQYFGPGTRLTVL.

The chain employs TRBV3-1 and TRBJ2-2; maybe TRBD2 (5 bases). This CDR3 is 15 amino acids long. Between the trimmed V and J ends, which lost 1 base and 3 bases, there was a span of 9 bases. The germline CDR1 and CDR2 sequences are LGHDT and YNNKEL (reference sequence). This CDR3 is CASSQGADYTGELFF. In nucleotides, the CDR3 is TGTGCCAGCAGCCAAGGGGCGGACTACACCGGGGAGCTGTTTTTT.

This clonotype has more than one count but fewer than ten. This chain connects TRBV12-3 or TRBV12-4 to TRBJ2-6; 9 bases are a match to TRBD1. The CDR3 loop spans 18 amino acids. Unmatched junction bases numbered 13, after V lost 7 bases and J lost 3 bases. The CDR3: CASTHRDREAGGANVLTF. The CDR3 coding sequence is TGTGCCAGCACCCACCGGGACAGGGAAGCAGGTGGGGCCAACGTCCTGACTTTC.